The present T cell receptor beta chain was sequenced within a study of blood T cell repertoires in COVID-19. Study-level information: Nucleic acid was either cDNA or gDNA, and it came from T cells, B-cell-depleted T cells, or PBMCs.

Generated by immunoSEQ multiplex PCR, the TCRdb table keeps only in-frame clones and is missing some. The sample has some 200,000 clones; almost 85% are singletons. Germline CDR1 reads SQVTM; CDR2 reads ANQGSEA. This CDR3 contains 11 residues. The V and J ends lost 7 bases and 7 bases respectively, with 12 bases between them. Sequenced: peripheral blood. This receptor was taken from a human donor with acute or convalescent COVID-19. The donor label of this sample is uncertain. The rearrangement uses TRBV29-1 and TRBJ2-3; D may be TRBD2 (5 bases). CDR3 in DNA: TGCAGCGCCGAATCGGGGAATACGCAGTATTTT. It codes for CSAESGNTQYF.